The clone carrying this T cell receptor beta chain was picked up one time. What it binds is unknown. The record originates from a study of T cells after yellow fever vaccination. Overall study context: SMART-Seq v4 Ultra Low Input handled preparation of low-cell-number fractions. Overall study results and limits: Repertoires sorted by FACS could include abundant clonotypes that are contaminants from the bulk population. Primary-vaccination clones mostly resurfaced post-booster (96% CD4, roughly 90% CD8).

The study made its TCR cDNA through 5'RACE template switching. That step introduced a universal primer site along with UMIs. TCRdb redid the calling of the 5' RACE reads with MiXCR, one entry per CDR3 protein. The sample yields around 600,000 distinct CDR3 sequences, around 12% seen once. CDR3 length: 15 residues. The V end lost 3 bases, the J end lost 2 bases, and 14 bases lay between the germline ends. From germline, CDR1 is SGHRS and CDR2 YFSETQ. The material was PBMCs, obtained on the day of the yellow fever booster vaccination. This TCR came from a man younger than 40 who received the YFV17D yellow fever vaccine. J is TRBJ1-1 and V is TRBV5-1, with no clear D. The CDR3 nucleotides read TGCGCCAGCAGCTCTTCCGCCGGGAGTAACACTGAAGCTTTCTTT. Its translation: CASSSSAGSNTEAFF.